Listed below are T cell receptor beta chains from one sample, sequenced in a study of early T cells in non-severe SARS-CoV-2 infection. TCRdb re-called the 5' RACE reads with MiXCR, one entry per CDR3 protein. Seen here are tens of thousands of distinct CDR3 sequences, approximately 16% observed once, and the top ten hold roughly 4%. Sample: whole blood, taken at baseline. These receptor sequences come from an adult who was a healthcare worker with PCR-confirmed SARS-CoV-2 infection or an uninfected control (not recorded which). Each CDR3 is given with its conserved first and last residue. Each record gives: clone size, V gene, J gene, D gene, CDR3 protein, CDR3 DNA. D genes are given only for firm matches. Some rows have no size entry. The others give once, few or many, or a class for an expanded clone.

abundance: -
v_gene: TRBV12-3/TRBV12-4
j_gene: TRBJ2-7
d_gene: -
CDR3aa: CASSSGQSHYEQYF
CDR3nt: TGTGCCAGCAGTTCGGGACAAAGCCACTACGAGCAGTACTTC

abundance: many
v_gene: TRBV4-1
j_gene: TRBJ1-5
d_gene: -
CDR3aa: CASSQGGQPQHF
CDR3nt: TGCGCCAGCAGCCAAGGGGGGCAGCCCCAGCATTTT

abundance: once
v_gene: TRBV4-2
j_gene: TRBJ2-7
d_gene: -
CDR3aa: CASSPPLGNEQYF
CDR3nt: TGTGCCAGCAGCCCACCACTCGGAAACGAGCAGTACTTC

abundance: few
v_gene: TRBV25-1
j_gene: TRBJ1-2
d_gene: -
CDR3aa: CASSGWVYGYTF
CDR3nt: TGTGCCAGCAGTGGCTGGGTATATGGCTACACCTTC

abundance: many
v_gene: TRBV28
j_gene: TRBJ1-5
d_gene: TRBD1
CDR3aa: CASSYQGGQPQHF
CDR3nt: TGTGCCAGCAGTTATCAGGGGGGACAGCCCCAGCATTTT

abundance: -
v_gene: TRBV28
j_gene: TRBJ1-1
d_gene: TRBD1
CDR3aa: CASSLGAGGPLGAFF
CDR3nt: TGTGCCAGCAGTTTAGGGGCAGGGGGCCCTTTGGGGGCTTTCTTT

abundance: many
v_gene: TRBV20-1
j_gene: TRBJ2-5
d_gene: -
CDR3aa: CSARPGLGKGETQYF
CDR3nt: TGCAGTGCTCGTCCGGGATTGGGCAAAGGGGAGACCCAGTACTTC

abundance: many
v_gene: TRBV28
j_gene: TRBJ2-5
d_gene: -
CDR3aa: CASSARRTQYF
CDR3nt: TGTGCCAGCAGTGCCCGGCGGACCCAGTACTTC

abundance: -
v_gene: TRBV7-9
j_gene: TRBJ2-1
d_gene: TRBD2
CDR3aa: CAVQRTRTHNEQFF
CDR3nt: TGTGCCGTCCAGAGGACTAGAACCCACAATGAGCAGTTCTTC

abundance: -
v_gene: TRBV5-1
j_gene: TRBJ2-3
d_gene: -
CDR3aa: CASSVMGADTQYF
CDR3nt: TGCGCCAGCAGCGTGATGGGGGCAGATACGCAGTATTTT

abundance: -
v_gene: TRBV6-5
j_gene: TRBJ2-3
d_gene: -
CDR3aa: CASRRREIWATDTQYF
CDR3nt: TGTGCCAGCAGGCGACGGGAGATTTGGGCGACAGATACGCAGTATTTT

abundance: few
v_gene: TRBV11-2
j_gene: TRBJ2-7
d_gene: TRBD1
CDR3aa: CASRQGPRGSEQYF
CDR3nt: TGTGCCAGCAGGCAGGGGCCCAGGGGGTCCGAGCAGTACTTC

abundance: -
v_gene: TRBV5-1
j_gene: TRBJ2-5
d_gene: -
CDR3aa: CASSLGQPQETQYF
CDR3nt: TGCGCCAGCAGCTTGGGCCAGCCCCAAGAGACCCAGTACTTC

abundance: -
v_gene: TRBV7-9
j_gene: TRBJ2-5
d_gene: -
CDR3aa: CASSLAGGQETQYF
CDR3nt: TGTGCCAGCAGCTTAGCGGGAGGACAAGAGACCCAGTACTTC

abundance: -
v_gene: TRBV28
j_gene: TRBJ2-3
d_gene: -
CDR3aa: CASSPGLVAGSTDTQYF
CDR3nt: TGTGCCAGCAGTCCCGGTTTAGTGGCGGGGAGCACAGATACGCAGTATTTT

abundance: few
v_gene: TRBV7-8
j_gene: TRBJ1-2
d_gene: -
CDR3aa: CASSLRSRHGYTF
CDR3nt: TGTGCCAGCAGCTTAAGATCACGACATGGCTACACCTTC

abundance: few
v_gene: TRBV7-2
j_gene: TRBJ1-6
d_gene: TRBD1
CDR3aa: CASSVGGTVNSPLHF
CDR3nt: TGTGCCAGCAGCGTCGGGGGGACAGTTAATTCACCCCTCCACTTT

abundance: few
v_gene: TRBV18
j_gene: TRBJ2-7
d_gene: TRBD1
CDR3aa: CASSPQSGQTALEQYF
CDR3nt: TGTGCCAGCTCACCACAGTCGGGACAGACCGCTCTCGAGCAGTACTTC

abundance: -
v_gene: TRBV15
j_gene: TRBJ1-1
d_gene: -
CDR3aa: CATSRDGRDRAFF
CDR3nt: TGTGCCACCAGCAGAGATGGGAGGGATAGAGCTTTCTTT

abundance: few
v_gene: TRBV5-1
j_gene: TRBJ2-3
d_gene: TRBD1
CDR3aa: CASSWTGSTDTQYF
CDR3nt: TGCGCCAGCAGCTGGACAGGGAGCACAGATACGCAGTATTTT

abundance: few
v_gene: TRBV20-1
j_gene: TRBJ2-1
d_gene: -
CDR3aa: CSARDPHRQSLYNEQFF
CDR3nt: TGCAGTGCTAGAGACCCGCACCGCCAGAGCCTGTACAATGAGCAGTTCTTC

abundance: -
v_gene: TRBV11-2
j_gene: TRBJ2-5
d_gene: -
CDR3aa: CASSLAPQETQYF
CDR3nt: TGTGCCAGCAGCTTAGCTCCCCAAGAGACCCAGTACTTC

abundance: few
v_gene: TRBV7-9
j_gene: TRBJ2-5
d_gene: -
CDR3aa: CASSSETQYF
CDR3nt: TGTGCCAGCAGCTCAGAGACCCAGTACTTC

abundance: -
v_gene: TRBV3-1
j_gene: TRBJ1-4
d_gene: -
CDR3aa: CASSQVQGSPNEKLFF
CDR3nt: TGTGCCAGCAGCCAAGTTCAGGGGTCTCCAAATGAAAAACTGTTTTTT

abundance: -
v_gene: TRBV14
j_gene: TRBJ2-3
d_gene: TRBD1
CDR3aa: CATTKWGQGTDTQYF
CDR3nt: TGTGCCACCACAAAATGGGGACAGGGCACAGATACGCAGTATTTT

abundance: -
v_gene: TRBV7-8
j_gene: TRBJ2-7
d_gene: -
CDR3aa: CASSARLSTWDDEQYF
CDR3nt: TGTGCCAGCAGCGCGCGACTTAGTACCTGGGACGACGAGCAGTACTTC

abundance: -
v_gene: TRBV10-3
j_gene: TRBJ2-3
d_gene: TRBD2
CDR3aa: CAISGRLAGEGDTQYF
CDR3nt: TGTGCCATCAGCGGACGACTAGCGGGGGAGGGAGATACGCAGTATTTT

abundance: -
v_gene: TRBV27
j_gene: TRBJ2-1
d_gene: -
CDR3aa: CASSRFGAGEQFF
CDR3nt: TGTGCCAGCAGTCGATTTGGGGCCGGTGAGCAGTTCTTC

abundance: -
v_gene: TRBV6-1
j_gene: TRBJ2-3
d_gene: -
CDR3aa: CASSGASTDTQYF
CDR3nt: TGTGCCAGCAGCGGGGCCAGCACAGATACGCAGTATTTT

abundance: few
v_gene: TRBV6-1
j_gene: TRBJ2-1
d_gene: TRBD2
CDR3aa: CASTGAVISGSYNEQFF
CDR3nt: TGTGCCAGCACCGGAGCCGTCATTAGCGGGTCCTACAATGAGCAGTTCTTC

abundance: once
v_gene: TRBV21-1
j_gene: TRBJ1-1
d_gene: -
CDR3aa: CASSKGRQLNTEAFF
CDR3nt: TGTGCCAGCAGCAAAGGACGACAGTTGAACACTGAAGCTTTCTTT

abundance: -
v_gene: TRBV27
j_gene: TRBJ2-2
d_gene: TRBD1
CDR3aa: CASSITGTGYIGELFF
CDR3nt: TGTGCCAGCAGCATCACCGGGACAGGGTATATCGGGGAGCTGTTTTTT

abundance: many
v_gene: TRBV5-4
j_gene: TRBJ2-1
d_gene: TRBD2
CDR3aa: CASSQRTGTSGEQFF
CDR3nt: TGTGCCAGCAGCCAAAGGACAGGGACTAGCGGTGAGCAGTTCTTC

abundance: -
v_gene: TRBV25-1
j_gene: TRBJ2-2
d_gene: TRBD2
CDR3aa: CASSEAGGTNTGELFF
CDR3nt: TGTGCCAGCAGTGAAGCGGGGGGAACGAACACCGGGGAGCTGTTTTTT

abundance: -
v_gene: TRBV7-9
j_gene: TRBJ2-3
d_gene: -
CDR3aa: CASSLDGTLTDTQYF
CDR3nt: TGTGCCAGCAGCTTAGACGGGACTCTGACAGATACGCAGTATTTT

abundance: many
v_gene: TRBV9
j_gene: TRBJ2-1
d_gene: -
CDR3aa: CASSVDGSSVVEQFF
CDR3nt: TGTGCCAGCAGCGTAGACGGGAGTAGTGTAGTTGAGCAGTTCTTC

abundance: few
v_gene: TRBV13
j_gene: TRBJ2-3
d_gene: -
CDR3aa: CASSLVPARSTDTQYF
CDR3nt: TGTGCCAGCAGCTTAGTCCCAGCCCGGAGCACAGATACGCAGTATTTT

abundance: few
v_gene: TRBV6-1
j_gene: TRBJ1-2
d_gene: TRBD1
CDR3aa: CASSVSAGQGGGYTF
CDR3nt: TGTGCCAGCAGTGTCAGCGCGGGACAGGGAGGTGGCTACACCTTC

abundance: -
v_gene: TRBV6-1
j_gene: TRBJ1-1
d_gene: -
CDR3aa: CASSESVQGRMNTEAFF
CDR3nt: TGTGCCAGCAGTGAAAGTGTGCAGGGAAGGATGAACACTGAAGCTTTCTTT

abundance: -
v_gene: TRBV20-1
j_gene: TRBJ2-7
d_gene: -
CDR3aa: CSAERTHSYEQYF
CDR3nt: TGCAGTGCTGAGAGGACCCACTCCTACGAGCAGTACTTC

abundance: few
v_gene: TRBV5-4
j_gene: TRBJ2-3
d_gene: -
CDR3aa: CASSHVGRGTNTDTQYF
CDR3nt: TGTGCCAGCAGCCATGTGGGTCGGGGAACCAACACAGATACGCAGTATTTT

abundance: few
v_gene: TRBV27
j_gene: TRBJ2-7
d_gene: TRBD2
CDR3aa: CASSTGTSGYYEQYF
CDR3nt: TGTGCCAGCAGTACCGGGACTAGCGGATACTACGAGCAGTACTTC

abundance: few
v_gene: TRBV7-9
j_gene: TRBJ2-1
d_gene: -
CDR3aa: CASSLARAGSSRWLF
CDR3nt: TGTGCCAGCAGCTTAGCGCGGGCGGGGAGCTCTCGGTGGCTCTTC

abundance: few
v_gene: TRBV11-2
j_gene: TRBJ1-2
d_gene: TRBD1
CDR3aa: CASSLGLNRGGYTF
CDR3nt: TGTGCCAGCAGCTTAGGCCTAAACAGGGGCGGCTACACCTTC

abundance: many
v_gene: TRBV2
j_gene: TRBJ2-3
d_gene: -
CDR3aa: CASGGLSQDTQYF
CDR3nt: TGTGCCAGCGGGGGGCTCAGCCAAGATACGCAGTATTTT

abundance: few
v_gene: TRBV5-4
j_gene: TRBJ2-1
d_gene: -
CDR3aa: CASSVLKALPNF
CDR3nt: TGTGCCAGCAGCGTCCTAAAGGCCCTTCCCAACTTC

abundance: -
v_gene: TRBV28
j_gene: TRBJ1-5
d_gene: -
CDR3aa: CASSLRAQPQHF
CDR3nt: TGTGCCAGCAGTTTAAGAGCACAGCCCCAGCATTTT

abundance: many
v_gene: TRBV5-4
j_gene: TRBJ2-4
d_gene: -
CDR3aa: CASSLVTGVKNIQYF
CDR3nt: TGTGCCAGCAGCTTGGTTACGGGGGTCAAAAACATTCAGTACTTC

abundance: -
v_gene: TRBV29-1
j_gene: TRBJ2-3
d_gene: -
CDR3aa: CSVGGRSTDTQYF
CDR3nt: TGCAGCGTTGGTGGCCGATCCACAGATACGCAGTATTTT

abundance: many
v_gene: TRBV2
j_gene: TRBJ1-2
d_gene: -
CDR3aa: CASGSDSYGYTF
CDR3nt: TGTGCCAGCGGGTCGGACAGCTATGGCTACACCTTC

abundance: few
v_gene: TRBV6-6
j_gene: TRBJ1-1
d_gene: -
CDR3aa: CASSRGRGNTEAFF
CDR3nt: TGTGCCAGCAGTCGGGGGCGGGGTAACACTGAAGCTTTCTTT

abundance: few
v_gene: TRBV5-6
j_gene: TRBJ1-5
d_gene: TRBD1
CDR3aa: CASSRDSSNQPQHF
CDR3nt: TGTGCCAGCAGCCGGGACAGTAGCAATCAGCCCCAGCATTTT